The TCR beta chain described here comes from a study of beta chain features in type 1 diabetes. One heparinised draw, averaging around 0.12 L, was taken per donor. Remarks on this clone: The antigen is not known.

The entirety of the isolated RNA underwent reverse transcription, so expressed TCRB transcripts were sequenced. Clones were read by immunoSEQ multiplex PCR, and TCRdb kept only the in-frame ones, dropping some. The sample includes 500,000 to 650,000 clones, roughly an eighth of them seen just once. Study-wide results and limits: Researchers reported that naive, central memory and Treg TCRB repertoires appeared more similar in patients than in healthy donors. The study found moderately but significantly shorter TCRB CDR3s in all four CD4+ subsets of Type 1 diabetes patients. Reads derived from cDNA could over-represent cells showing high TCR expression.

This TCR was recovered from a man aged 30 to 45 with type 1 diabetes. What was sequenced was naive CD4+ T cells from blood.

The CDR3, as DNA: TGTGCCAGCAGTTTACCCCCGGAGCACTATGGCTACACCTTC. This sequence encodes CASSLPPEHYGYTF. The chain couples TRBV28 to TRBJ1-2; D gene unclear. The ends were cut back, 2 bases at V and 3 bases at J, with 10 bases in the middle. Germline values: CDR1 MDHEN, CDR2 SYDVKM. This CDR3 has 14 amino acids.